Each of the 21 T cell receptor beta chains below was sequenced from the same sample in a study of T cells in women clearing cervical HPV infection. Sequenced by immunoSEQ multiplex PCR; TCRdb stores in-frame clones only, minus some. This sample's table has fewer than 40,000 clones. The specimen sequenced was blood buffy coat. The origin of the receptors is a woman aged 18-69 years with a cervical HPV16 infection that either progressed to CIN3+ or cleared (not recorded which).

On this clone: From the germline J gene comes the end of the CDR3, since the read stops 3 residues before it. V gene TRBV29-1 combines with J gene TRBJ2-1, with 9 bases fitting TRBD1. CDR3 length equals 13 residues. The V segment lost 5 bases and the J segment 5 bases; nucleotides outside the gene matches: 4. Germline-derived CDR1 and CDR2 are SQVTM and ANQGSEA. The CDR3 region is CSVSNRGHNEQFF. The CDR3 DNA, read in part, is TGCAGCGTTTCCAACAGGGGGCACAATGAG.

For this clone: The read ends 3 residues early relative to the CDR3; the germline J gene fills the gap. The genes are TRBV5-1 and TRBJ2-7, with 8 bases aligning to TRBD2. CDR1 and CDR2 (germline): SGHRS, YFSETQ. The CDR3 is 19 amino acids. With 5 bases clipped from V and 5 bases from J, the junction kept 24 bases outside the gene matches. The CDR3 sequence: CASRPGPEGSGSIYDEQYF. The CDR3 bases that were read are TGCGCCAGCAGACCGGGGCCTGAGGGAAGCGGGAGTATCTACGACGAG.

For this clone: The read is 3 residues too short to cover the CDR3 end, so that end is filled in from the germline J gene. The genes are TRBV20-1 and TRBJ2-2; TRBD2 agrees at 10 bases. The V gene's germline CDR1 is DFQATT and CDR2 SNEGSKA (reference sequence). V shed 0 bases, J shed 5 bases, and the junction held 6 bases outside the gene matches. The CDR3 is made up of 16 amino acids. The DNA read from the CDR3 is TGCAGTGCTAGAGACCGGACTAGCGGTTCGACCGGGGAG. Translation: CSARDRTSGSTGE. The complete CDR3 reads CSARDRTSGSTGELFF.

Remarks on this clone: The CDR3 is cut off 3 residues early in the read; its end comes from the germline J gene. The V and J genes are TRBV10-3 and TRBJ2-7, with 8 nucleotides matching TRBD2. Germline trimming cut 3 bases from V and 0 bases from J; bases unmatched to any gene: 4. Germline CDR1 and CDR2: ENHRY and SYGVKD. The CDR3 runs to 15 residues. The sequenced part of the CDR3 DNA is TGTGCCATCAGTGATGGTAGCGGGGTCTCCTACGAG. It specifies CAISDGSGVSYE. The whole CDR3 region reads CAISDGSGVSYEQYF.

Points on this clone: The missing CDR3 end, 3 residues past where the read stops, is filled in from the germline J gene. This chain uses TRBV5-5 with TRBJ2-1; perhaps TRBD1 as D (7 bases). The V gene's germline CDR1 is SGHKS and CDR2 YYEKEE (reference sequence). The CDR3 is made up of 13 amino acids. V was clipped by 1 base and J by 9 bases, with 11 bases between them. The sequenced part of the CDR3 DNA is TGTGCCAGCAGCTTGAGTCAGGGGGGTGAG. Protein product: CASSLSQGGE. The CDR3, in full, reads CASSLSQGGEQFF. Full variable domain (rest looked up from reference TRBV5-5 and TRBJ2-1): DAGVTQSPTHLIKTRGQQVTLRCSPISGHKSVSWYQQVLGQGPQFIFQYYEKEERGRGNFPDRFSARQFPNYSSELNVNALLLGDSALYLCASSLSQGGEQFFGPGTRLTVL.

With respect to this clone: The CDR3 extends 3 residues past the end of the read, so its final part is completed from the germline J gene. The genes are TRBV6-2 or TRBV6-3 and TRBJ2-7; D unclear. CDR3 length: 11 residues. Trimming stripped 7 bases from V and 4 bases from J, with 8 bases between. Germline CDR1 MNHEY, CDR2 SVGEGT. CDR3 sequence: CASTDTYEQYF. The sequenced CDR3 bases are TGTGCCAGCACCGATACTTACGAG.

The CDR3 loop reads CASSLGASYGYTF. The DNA read from the CDR3 is TGCGCCAGCAGCTTGGGCGCCTCCTATGGC. The chain links TRBV5-1 to TRBJ1-2, with D unresolved. The CDR3 end is not reached by the read, which stops 3 residues before it; the germline J gene fills it in. Trimming shortened V by 0 bases and J by 4 bases, and 7 bases separated the two germline ends. Germline V lookup: CDR1 SGHRS, CDR2 YFSETQ. This CDR3 comprises 13 residues.

To note about this clone: The read terminates 3 residues ahead of where the CDR3 ends, so the germline J gene completes it. The genes are TRBV2 and TRBJ1-2; a weak D match, TRBD1 (6 bases). Germline V CDR1 and CDR2: SNHLY, FYNNEI. CDR3 length: 14 amino acids. The DNA read from the CDR3 is TGTGCCAGCAGTGAATATAACAGGGCCTACGAC. This encodes CASSEYNRAYD. The whole CDR3 is CASSEYNRAYDYTF.

The CDR3 loop is CASSDLRRGGTEAFF. CDR3 bases read: TGTGCCAGCAGTGATTTGCGCCGGGGAGGAACTGAA. This rearrangement joins TRBV2 to TRBJ1-1; unclear D gene. Sequencing ends 3 residues short of the CDR3 end; the germline J gene provides the rest. The CDR3 is 15 amino acids. Germline V lookup: CDR1 SNHLY, CDR2 FYNNEI. Trimming stripped 3 bases from V and 5 bases from J, with 16 bases between.

Comment on this clone: The read halts 3 residues ahead of the CDR3 end, with the missing end drawn from the germline J gene. The V call is TRBV11-2, the J call TRBJ2-7; D perhaps matches TRBD1 (6 bases). The CDR3 sequence is 12 residues long. Germline V gives CDR1 SGHAT, CDR2 FQNNGV. V dropped 10 bases and J dropped 2 bases, with 12 bases sitting between them. The part of the CDR3 DNA that was read is TGTGCCACCGGGACACAAGCCTACGAG. Translating gives CATGTQAYE. The CDR3 in full is CATGTQAYEQYF.

Comments on this clone: The missing CDR3 end, 3 residues past where the read stops, is filled in from the germline J gene. The chain joins TRBV5-4 to TRBJ2-1; perhaps TRBD1 as D (6 bases). From germline, CDR1 is SGHNT and CDR2 YYREEE (reference sequence). The CDR3 length is 14 residues. V lost 2 bases to trimming and J lost 2 bases, with 8 bases between them. The DNA read from the CDR3 is TGTGCCAGCAGCTTACAGGGAACCTACAATGAG. Translation: CASSLQGTYNE. The entire CDR3 protein is CASSLQGTYNEQFF.

The sequenced part of the CDR3 DNA is TGTGCCAGCAGCTTCCGCGGGCCGACGGCGAATTCACCC. Its translation is CASSFRGPTANSP. Given in full, the CDR3 is CASSFRGPTANSPLHF. The chain employs TRBV7-6 and TRBJ1-6; D uncertain. The observed sequence ends 3 residues before the CDR3 terminus, with the missing tail filled in from the germline J gene. The CDR3 is 16 amino acids. The germline V and J ends were trimmed by 3 bases and 7 bases, with 16 bases remaining between them. Germline CDR1 and CDR2: SGHVS and FNYEAQ.

As for this clone: With the read ending 3 residues before the CDR3 end, the germline J gene is used to fill in that end. This chain connects TRBV10-3 to TRBJ2-3, with TRBD2 matching over 11 bases. The CDR3 covers 18 residues. The germline V gene has CDR1 ENHRY and CDR2 SYGVKD. The V and J ends lost 2 bases and 4 bases, in that order; junction bases with no gene match: 11. Here the CDR3 reads CAISETYTSGRDPDTQYF. The CDR3 bases that were read are TGTGCCATCAGTGAGACCTATACTAGCGGGAGAGACCCAGATACG.

The part of the CDR3 DNA that was read is TGTGCCAGCAGTTTATACAGGGAGCATCAGCCC. It translates to CASSLYREHQP. The whole CDR3 is CASSLYREHQPQHF. The chain employs TRBV28 and TRBJ1-5, with D perhaps TRBD1 (6 bases). Read data end 3 residues before the CDR3 end; the end is taken from the germline J gene. Germline-derived CDR1 and CDR2 are MDHEN and SYDVKM. V was shortened by 1 base and J by 5 bases, with 9 bases between the two germline ends. This CDR3 spans 14 amino acids. Using reference TRBV28 and TRBJ1-5 for the parts outside the CDR3, the full variable domain is DVKVTQSSRYLVKRTGEKVFLECVQDMDHENMFWYRQDPGLGLRLIYFSYDVKMKEKGDIPEGYSVSREKKERFSLILESASTNQTSMYLCASSLYREHQPQHFGDGTRLSIL.

In regard to this clone: With the read ending 3 residues before the CDR3 end, the germline J gene is used to fill in that end. The chain combines TRBV7-2 with TRBJ2-3; 7 bases are shared with TRBD2. From germline, CDR1 is SGHTA and CDR2 FQGNSA. V was pared by 2 bases and J by 5 bases, with 7 bases of the junction left unmatched. The CDR3 runs to 15 residues. Partial CDR3 DNA: TGTGCCAGCAGCTTACAAGCCGGGGGGAAAGATACG. Translation: CASSLQAGGKDT. The whole CDR3 sequence is CASSLQAGGKDTQYF. Filled out from reference TRBV7-2 and TRBJ2-3, the complete variable domain reads GAGVSQSPSNKVTEKGKDVELRCDPISGHTALYWYRQSLGQGLEFLIYFQGNSAPDKSGLPSDRFSAERTGGSVSTLTIQRTQQEDSAVYLCASSLQAGGKDTQYFGPGTRLTVL.

For this clone: The read falls 3 residues short of the CDR3 end, and the missing part is taken from the germline J gene. The chain carries TRBV2 and TRBJ1-5, with TRBD1 as a possible D gene (5 bases). The CDR3 has 13 residues. Germline V CDR1 and CDR2: SNHLY, FYNNEI. Trimming cost V 3 bases and J 4 bases, with 7 bases left between them. The CDR3 loop is CASSDNRNQPQHF. CDR3 bases read: TGTGCCAGCAGTGATAACAGGAATCAGCCC. The variable domain in full, completed from reference TRBV2 and TRBJ1-5, reads EPEVTQTPSHQVTQMGQEVILRCVPISNHLYFYWYRQILGQKVEFLVSFYNNEISEKSEIFDDQFSVERPDGSNFTLKIRSTKLEDSAMYFCASSDNRNQPQHFGDGTRLSIL.

With regard to this clone: The read terminates 3 residues ahead of where the CDR3 ends, so the germline J gene completes it. This sequence joins TRBV7-3 and TRBJ2-1; TRBD2 agrees at 8 bases. V shed 4 bases and J 9 bases; nucleotides not matched to a gene: 11. This CDR3 comprises 15 residues. Germline CDR1 is SGHTA and CDR2 is FQGTGA. The CDR3 is CASSYSGGPGAEQFF. The sequenced CDR3 bases are TGTGCCAGCAGCTACAGCGGGGGACCTGGGGCTGAG.

With respect to this clone: The read halts 3 residues ahead of the CDR3 end, with the missing end drawn from the germline J gene. The chain couples TRBV7-9 to TRBJ1-2; 7 positions agree with TRBD1. The germline V gene encodes CDR1 SEHNR and CDR2 FQNEAQ (reference sequence). The CDR3 has 15 amino acids. The CDR3 protein is CASSLPTGSSYDYTF. CDR3 DNA, as far as it was read: TGTGCCAGCAGCTTACCGACAGGGAGCTCCTACGAC.

This clone is medium-sized by frequency. With the read ending 3 residues before the CDR3 end, the germline J gene is used to fill in that end. J is TRBJ2-2 and V is TRBV19; the D gene is possibly TRBD2 (5 bases). Germline V gene lookup returns CDR1 LNHDA and CDR2 SQIVND (reference sequence). V was pared by 7 bases and J by 0 bases, with 6 bases between. The CDR3 has 13 residues. Partial CDR3 DNA: TGTGCCAGTAACGGGGCGAACACCGGGGAG. It specifies CASNGANTGE. The entire CDR3 reads CASNGANTGELFF.

As concerns this clone: Sequencing ends 3 residues short of the CDR3 end; the germline J gene provides the rest. The gene calls are TRBV2 and TRBJ2-7; tentative D call: TRBD2 (5 bases). Trimming removed 5 bases from V and 3 bases from J, with 23 bases in between. The CDR3 sequence is 17 residues long. Germline values: CDR1 SNHLY, CDR2 FYNNEI. The CDR3: CASSPDLGPSFRYEQYF. The covered CDR3 bases are TGTGCCAGCAGTCCCGACCTCGGTCCTAGCTTTCGCTACGAG.

About this clone itself: With the read ending 3 residues before the CDR3 end, the germline J gene is used to fill in that end. This chain uses TRBV30 with TRBJ2-2; 9 bases match TRBD1. Germline lookup yields CDR1 GTSNPN and CDR2 SVGIG (reference sequence). The CDR3 consists of 17 residues. Trimming cost V 4 bases and J 0 bases; bases outside gene matches: 9. CDR3 loop: CAWTGQGLPANTGELFF. The covered CDR3 bases are TGTGCCTGGACTGGACAGGGGTTACCGGCGAACACCGGGGAG.